Reported below is one T cell receptor (delta chain). These data originate in a study of gamma-delta chains in newborns, infants, children. Study-wide background: Microbial exposure reportedly drives polyclonal innate γδ T cell expansion after birth.

TCRdb ran CATT on the reads. The repertoire holds some 2,000 delta-chain clones, 3% seen once, with around 10% in the top ten. The sample comprised blood. This receptor was identified in a child in good health.

Written as DNA, the CDR3 is TGTGCCTGTGACACCGGGAGCTTATTGGGGGGCCCCCACACCGAGGGTGAACTCATCTTT. It is translated as CACDTGSLLGGPHTEGELIF. The rearrangement uses TRDV2 and TRDJ1, with D perhaps matching TRDD3 (6 bases). Germline V CDR1 and CDR2: GEAIGNYY, EKD. The CDR3 loop spans 20 amino acids. Trimming took off 0 bases at V and 9 bases at J, with 34 bases between the two ends.